The rows below give T cell receptor beta chains drawn from one sample of a study of metastatic and nonmetastatic thyroid tumors. With MiXCR, TCRdb reprocessed the PCR reads. The sample includes approximately 17,000 clones, approximately 28% seen only once; the top ten take around 16%. The sequenced sample consisted of tumor tissue. These receptors all stem from a female donor with papillary thyroid cancer or a benign thyroid nodule (not recorded which). Some clones in this sample may be carry-over from other donors' samples. Both conserved end residues are part of each CDR3. The D gene is left open where the match is weak. Size tells how often a clone was seen (once, few, many) or the class of an expanded clone, and some rows leave it out.

TGCAGCGTTGAAGGGACGCTCGATGGCTACACCTTC CSVEGTLDGYTF TRBV29-1 many TRBJ1-2 NA 12
TGCGCCAGCAGCTTGACAGACAATGAGCAGTTCTTC CASSLTDNEQFF TRBV5-1 NA TRBJ2-1 NA 12
TGTGCCAGCAGCCGTTTGCGGGAGGGGACAGATACGCAGTATTTT CASSRLREGTDTQYF TRBV28 many TRBJ2-3 TRBD2 15
TGTGCCAGCAGTGAAAGTACGGGAGGGCCCTGGGTTGAGCAGTTCTTC CASSESTGGPWVEQFF TRBV25-1 many TRBJ2-1 TRBD2 16
TGTGCCAGACTAGCGGGAGAGTTTTATGTCTACGAGCAGTACTTC CARLAGEFYVYEQYF TRBV28 medium-sized TRBJ2-7 TRBD2 15
TGTGCCAGCAGTTTACAGGGGAAGGGAGGCCAAGCTTTCTTT CASSLQGKGGQAFF TRBV12-3/TRBV12-4 few TRBJ1-1 NA 14
TGTGCCAGCAGTTACTCGGGGACCACAGATACGCAGTATTTT CASSYSGTTDTQYF TRBV6-5 NA TRBJ2-3 NA 14
TGTGCCAGCAGCTTAACTCGGGCTAGCGGGGGCTACAATGAGCAGTTCTTC CASSLTRASGGYNEQFF TRBV7-3 NA TRBJ2-1 TRBD2 17
TGCAGTGCCACTATCGGGAGGGCCTTCGAAGGTCAGTACTTC CSATIGRAFEGQYF TRBV20-1 NA TRBJ2-7 TRBD2 14
TGCGCCAGCAGCCAAGACGGAGGGACATGGTCCAACGTCCTGACTTTC CASSQDGGTWSNVLTF TRBV4-3 NA TRBJ2-6 NA 16
TGCGCCAGCAGCCCCACGGCGGGGGGGGACACTGAAGCTTTCTTT CASSPTAGGDTEAFF TRBV5-1 NA TRBJ1-1 NA 15